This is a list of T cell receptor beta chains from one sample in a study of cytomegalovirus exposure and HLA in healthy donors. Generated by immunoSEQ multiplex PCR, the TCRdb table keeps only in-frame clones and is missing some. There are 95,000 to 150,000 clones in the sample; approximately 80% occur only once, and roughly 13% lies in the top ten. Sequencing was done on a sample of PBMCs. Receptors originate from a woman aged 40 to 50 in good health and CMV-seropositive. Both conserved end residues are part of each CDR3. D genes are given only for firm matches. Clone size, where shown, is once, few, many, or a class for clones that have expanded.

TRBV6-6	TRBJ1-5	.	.	TGTGCCAGCAGATCGGGTCCGTCAAACAATCAGCCCCAGCATTTT	CASRSGPSNNQPQHF
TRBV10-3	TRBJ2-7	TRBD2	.	TGTGCCATCAATAGCGGGAGACAGTACGAGCAGTACTTC	CAINSGRQYEQYF
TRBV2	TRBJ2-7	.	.	TGTGCCAGCAATTCGGCAGGGGCCCCCTACGAGCAGTACTTC	CASNSAGAPYEQYF
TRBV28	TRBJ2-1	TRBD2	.	TGTGCCAGCACTCTAGGAGGGGCGGGGGGTGAGCAGTTCTTC	CASTLGGAGGEQFF
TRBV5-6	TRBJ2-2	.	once	TGTGCCAGCAGCTTGCGCGGAATCCCGTTAAACACCGGGGAGCTGTTTTTT	CASSLRGIPLNTGELFF
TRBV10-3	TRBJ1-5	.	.	TGTGCCATCAGTGAGAGGCAGGGAGGGCAGCCCCAGCATTTT	CAISERQGGQPQHF
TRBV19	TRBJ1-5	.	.	TGTGCCAGTACCGGACTGATTAATCAGCCCCAGCATTTT	CASTGLINQPQHF
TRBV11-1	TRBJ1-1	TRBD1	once	TGTGCCAGCAGCCCTGACAGGGCAGGGACTGAAGCTTTCTTT	CASSPDRAGTEAFF
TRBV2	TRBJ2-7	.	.	TGTGCCAGCAGTTTAAGGGAGAACCTATACGAGCAGTACTTC	CASSLRENLYEQYF
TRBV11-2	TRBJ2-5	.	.	TGTGCCAGCAGCCACCCGGGAGAGACCCAGTACTTC	CASSHPGETQYF
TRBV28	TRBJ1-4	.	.	TGTGCCAGCAGTCCGAATACAGGGGAAAAACTGTTTTTT	CASSPNTGEKLFF
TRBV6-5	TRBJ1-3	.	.	TGTGCCAGCAGTTTCCTACTTCAGGGAACTGGAAACACCATATATTTT	CASSFLLQGTGNTIYF
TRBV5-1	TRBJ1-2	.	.	TGCGCCAGCAGCTTGTTGCCCGGACAAGCCTATGTCTACACCTTC	CASSLLPGQAYVYTF
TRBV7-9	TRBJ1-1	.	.	TGTTCCAGCAGCATGGGACAGAACACTGAAGCTTTCTTT	CSSSMGQNTEAFF
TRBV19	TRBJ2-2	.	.	TGTGCCAGTACCTCTAACACCGGGGAGCTGTTTTTT	CASTSNTGELFF
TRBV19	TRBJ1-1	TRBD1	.	TGTGCCAGTTATCCCGGGCGGACAGGGGACACTGAAGCTTTCTTT	CASYPGRTGDTEAFF
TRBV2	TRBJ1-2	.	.	TGTGCCAGCACCCGACGGGAGTATGGCTACACCTTC	CASTRREYGYTF
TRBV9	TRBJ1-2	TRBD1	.	TGTGCCAGCAGCCCCCTCGACAGGGGGCGGAATGGCTACACCTTC	CASSPLDRGRNGYTF
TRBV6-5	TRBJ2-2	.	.	TGTGCCAGCAGGAGGACAGCAACGAACACCGGGGAGCTGTTTTTT	CASRRTATNTGELFF
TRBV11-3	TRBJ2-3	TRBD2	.	TGTGCCAGCAGCTTAGGGGTAGCGGGGGCTCTAGATACGCAGTATTTT	CASSLGVAGALDTQYF